A single T cell receptor beta chain is shown here with its context. TCRdb keeps only in-frame clones here, not all; method: immunoSEQ multiplex PCR. The table shows approximately 120,000 clones, with around 90% occurring only once. The sample is drawn from a study of blood T cell repertoires in COVID-19. This sequence originates from a human donor in a cohort sampled during active COVID-19. The sequenced material came from peripheral blood.

CDR3 DNA sequence: TGTGCCAGCAGGACAGGCGAGGGGCTAAGTGAAAAACTGTTTTTT. This gives the protein CASRTGEGLSEKLFF. The J gene is TRBJ1-4, the V gene TRBV6-5, with D maybe TRBD1 (6 bases). CDR1 is MNHEY and CDR2 is SVGAGI in the germline V gene. V lost 6 bases to trimming and J lost 7 bases, with 18 bases between them. The CDR3 has 15 amino acids.